The 7 T cell receptor beta chains below come from one sample, sequenced in a study of cytotoxic CD8 clonotypes in ibrutinib-treated CLL. Measured with immunoSEQ multiplex PCR; TCRdb has only the in-frame clones, and not every one. The sample holds 45,000 or so clones, around three fifths seen once. The sequenced sample was PBMCs, obtained after 24 months of ibrutinib treatment. All receptors come from a human donor with chronic lymphocytic leukemia.

At least ten counts were recorded for this clone. This chain uses TRBV6-1 with TRBJ2-2; 7 positions agree with TRBD1. The germline CDR1 and CDR2 sequences are MNHNS and SASEGT. The V segment lost 8 bases and the J segment 7 bases; nucleotides outside the gene matches: 7. The CDR3 is made up of 13 amino acids. The CDR3 DNA follows: TGTGCCAGCGAGACAGGGACGGGCGGGGAGCTGTTTTTT. This gives the protein CASETGTGGELFF.

The chain joins TRBV1 to TRBJ1-2; the table's D call, TRBD1, was not checked against the DNA. TRBV1 is a pseudogene locus. CDR3 size: 15 residues. CDR3 in amino acids: CTSSPRTGGRYGYTF. The CDR3, as DNA: TGCACCAGCAGCCCCAGGACAGGGGGCAGGTATGGCTACACCTTC.

This rearrangement joins TRBV5-1 to TRBJ1-2, with 8 bases identical to TRBD1. The CDR3 runs to 14 residues. CDR1 is SGHRS and CDR2 is YFSETQ in the germline V gene. Trimming cost V 4 bases and J 10 bases; bases outside gene matches: 12. The CDR3 loop is CASSPLPGGTDYTF. CDR3 bases: TGCGCCAGCAGCCCCCTGCCAGGGGGCACCGACTACACCTTC.

The V gene is TRBV6-6, the J gene TRBJ1-5; D perhaps matches TRBD1 (5 bases). The V gene's germline CDR1 is MNHNY and CDR2 SVGAGI (reference sequence). This CDR3 region has 13 residues. Trimming removed 5 bases at V and 14 bases at J, with 19 bases between. The CDR3 bases are TGTGCCAGCAGTACGGGACTTACCCTCTCGGAGCATTTT. The encoded protein is CASSTGLTLSEHF.

This clone was counted many times. The J gene is TRBJ2-7, the V gene TRBV5-4, with D uncertain. V was pared by 4 bases and J by 4 bases, with 12 bases between. The CDR3 covers 13 residues. The germline CDR1 and CDR2 sequences are SGHNT and YYREEE (reference sequence). The CDR3 nucleotides are TGTGCCAGCAGCCCGGATCCCGAATACGAGCAGTACTTC. Its translation: CASSPDPEYEQYF.

The chain combines TRBV6-1 with TRBJ1-6; no definite D call. Germline V CDR1 and CDR2: MNHNS, SASEGT. This CDR3 has 17 amino acids. V lost 0 bases and J 8 bases, leaving 17 bases between the germline ends. As DNA, the CDR3 is TGTGCCAGCAGTGAAGCCGGCCTCTCAAGACCCTATTCACCCCTCCACTTT. This codes for CASSEAGLSRPYSPLHF.

This clone came up many times. This rearrangement joins TRBV19 to TRBJ1-1; 7 nucleotides match TRBD1. The ends lost 6 bases at V and 4 bases at J; junction bases unmatched: 8. The CDR3 sequence is 14 residues long. The germline gives CDR1 LNHDA, CDR2 SQIVND (reference sequence). The CDR3 region is CASRLGGLGTEAFF. The CDR3 DNA sequence: TGTGCCAGTAGACTAGGGGGCTTGGGCACTGAAGCTTTCTTT.